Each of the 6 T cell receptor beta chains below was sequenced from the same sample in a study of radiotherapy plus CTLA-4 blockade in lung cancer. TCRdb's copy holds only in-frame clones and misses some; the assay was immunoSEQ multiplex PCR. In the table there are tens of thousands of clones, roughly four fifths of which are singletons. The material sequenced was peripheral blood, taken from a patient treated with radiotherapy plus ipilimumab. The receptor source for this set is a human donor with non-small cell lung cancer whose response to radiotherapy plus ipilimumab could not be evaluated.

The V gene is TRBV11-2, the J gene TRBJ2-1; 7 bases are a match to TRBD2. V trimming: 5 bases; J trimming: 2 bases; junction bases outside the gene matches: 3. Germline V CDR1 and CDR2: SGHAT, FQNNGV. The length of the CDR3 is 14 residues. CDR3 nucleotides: TGTGCCAGCAGCCAGGGACTACCCTACAATGAGCAGTTCTTC. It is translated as CASSQGLPYNEQFF.

The CDR3 nucleotides are TGTGCCAGCAGTCCAGTACAGGGGCGAAATCAGCCCCAGCATTTT. This translates into CASSPVQGRNQPQHF. The genes are TRBV6-6 and TRBJ1-5; 7 bases line up with TRBD1. This CDR3 region has 15 residues. CDR1 is MNHNY, CDR2 SVGAGI, per germline (reference sequence). V was pared by 5 bases and J by 4 bases, with 8 bases of the junction left unmatched.

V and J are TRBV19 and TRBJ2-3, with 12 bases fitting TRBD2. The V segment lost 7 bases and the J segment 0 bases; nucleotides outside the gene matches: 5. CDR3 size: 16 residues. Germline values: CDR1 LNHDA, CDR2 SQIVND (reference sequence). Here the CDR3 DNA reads TGTGCCAGTACGCCTAGCGGGAGGGGGAGCACAGATACGCAGTATTTT. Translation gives CASTPSGRGSTDTQYF.

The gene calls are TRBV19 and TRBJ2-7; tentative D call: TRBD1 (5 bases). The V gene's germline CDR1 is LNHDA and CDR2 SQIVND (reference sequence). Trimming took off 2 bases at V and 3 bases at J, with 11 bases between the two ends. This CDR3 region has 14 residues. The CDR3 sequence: CASSIRDDSYEQYF. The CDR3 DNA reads TGTGCCAGTAGTATAAGAGACGACAGCTACGAGCAGTACTTC.

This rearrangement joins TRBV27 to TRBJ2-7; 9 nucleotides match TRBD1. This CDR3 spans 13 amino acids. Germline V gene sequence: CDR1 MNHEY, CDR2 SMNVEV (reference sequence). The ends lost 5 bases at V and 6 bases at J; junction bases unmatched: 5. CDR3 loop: CASSPGQGAEQYF. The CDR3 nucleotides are TGTGCCAGCAGTCCGGGACAGGGAGCCGAGCAGTACTTC.

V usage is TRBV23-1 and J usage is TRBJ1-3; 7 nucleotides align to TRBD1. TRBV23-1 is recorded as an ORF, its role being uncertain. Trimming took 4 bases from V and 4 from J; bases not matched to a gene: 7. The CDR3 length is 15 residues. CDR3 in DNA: TGCGCCAGCAGTCGGAAGACAGGGCGAGGAAACACCATATATTTT. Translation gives CASSRKTGRGNTIYF.